The rows below give T cell receptor beta chains drawn from one sample of a study of technical replicates of blood from several donors. Here immunoSEQ multiplex PCR was the method, and the copy in TCRdb shows in-frame clones only, minus some. Here the sample spans 95,000 to 100,000 clones, just over 95% being singletons. Sequenced sample: T cells isolated from PBMCs. The receptors originated from a human donor in good health. Both conserved end residues are part of each CDR3. Each record gives: D gene, V gene, clone size, J gene, CDR3 DNA, CDR3 protein. A D gene is named only where the DNA matches it firmly. Size is stated for part of the rows, as once, few or many counts, or as a class when the clone is expanded.

D gene: .; V gene: TRBV19; clone size: .; J gene: TRBJ1-6; CDR3 DNA: TGTGCCAGTAGGAAAGAGAGGGATTCACCCCTCCACTTT; CDR3 protein: CASRKERDSPLHF
D gene: TRBD1; V gene: TRBV30; clone size: .; J gene: TRBJ1-1; CDR3 DNA: TGTGCCTGGAGTTCGGGACAGGGTAACACTGAAGCTTTCTTT; CDR3 protein: CAWSSGQGNTEAFF
D gene: .; V gene: TRBV5-1; clone size: .; J gene: TRBJ2-1; CDR3 DNA: TGCGCCAGCAGCCCGGACGAGGGTCCGAGTGAGCAGTTCTTC; CDR3 protein: CASSPDEGPSEQFF
D gene: TRBD1; V gene: TRBV7-6; clone size: once; J gene: TRBJ1-3; CDR3 DNA: TGTGCCAGCAGCTCACTAGGGGGCCCCTCTGGAAACACCATATATTTT; CDR3 protein: CASSSLGGPSGNTIYF
D gene: TRBD1; V gene: TRBV2; clone size: .; J gene: TRBJ1-2; CDR3 DNA: TGTGCCAGCAGTTACGATAAAAACAGGGGCCTCTATGGCTACACCTTC; CDR3 protein: CASSYDKNRGLYGYTF
D gene: TRBD2; V gene: TRBV5-1; clone size: .; J gene: TRBJ2-1; CDR3 DNA: TGCGCCAGCAGCTTGTGGGTAGCGGGATCATCCAATGAGCAGTTCTTC; CDR3 protein: CASSLWVAGSSNEQFF
D gene: TRBD2; V gene: TRBV4-1; clone size: .; J gene: TRBJ2-5; CDR3 DNA: TGCGCCAGCAGCCGGCTAGCGGGGGGCCAAGAGACCCAGTACTTC; CDR3 protein: CASSRLAGGQETQYF
D gene: TRBD1; V gene: TRBV2; clone size: .; J gene: TRBJ1-4; CDR3 DNA: TGTGCCAGCAGTGGGACAGGGCCCGATGAAAAACTGTTTTTT; CDR3 protein: CASSGTGPDEKLFF
D gene: .; V gene: TRBV6-1; clone size: .; J gene: TRBJ1-1; CDR3 DNA: TGTGCCAGCAGTGAGTATTTGTCAGGGGACACTGAAGCTTTCTTT; CDR3 protein: CASSEYLSGDTEAFF
D gene: .; V gene: TRBV28; clone size: once; J gene: TRBJ2-5; CDR3 DNA: TGTGCCAGCCTTAAGATGGATAGGGGGTTCAGAGAGACCCAGTACTTC; CDR3 protein: CASLKMDRGFRETQYF
D gene: .; V gene: TRBV9; clone size: .; J gene: TRBJ2-1; CDR3 DNA: TGTGCCAGCAGCGTAGAGGGGGTCGGCTACAATGAGCAGTTCTTC; CDR3 protein: CASSVEGVGYNEQFF
D gene: .; V gene: TRBV5-4; clone size: .; J gene: TRBJ2-3; CDR3 DNA: TGTGCCAGCAGCTTGGCCGGTGTTCTGGCCCCGCGAGGGAAAGATACGCAGTATTTT; CDR3 protein: CASSLAGVLAPRGKDTQYF
D gene: .; V gene: TRBV6-4; clone size: .; J gene: TRBJ2-1; CDR3 DNA: TGTGCCAGCAGTGACTCGTTTAGGTATTCCGGGGATCAGTTCTTC; CDR3 protein: CASSDSFRYSGDQFF
D gene: TRBD1; V gene: TRBV2; clone size: .; J gene: TRBJ1-2; CDR3 DNA: TGTGCCAGCATAGGACAGGGGAATGGCTACACCTTC; CDR3 protein: CASIGQGNGYTF
D gene: TRBD1; V gene: TRBV5-1; clone size: .; J gene: TRBJ2-1; CDR3 DNA: TGCGCCAGCAGCTTTGGGACAGAGTTCGATGAGCAGTTCTTC; CDR3 protein: CASSFGTEFDEQFF
D gene: .; V gene: TRBV28; clone size: .; J gene: TRBJ1-2; CDR3 DNA: TGTGCCAGCGTGGGAAGTGAGGGTAACTATGGCTACACCTTC; CDR3 protein: CASVGSEGNYGYTF
D gene: TRBD1; V gene: TRBV19; clone size: .; J gene: TRBJ2-7; CDR3 DNA: TGTGCCAGTAGTATACGCAGGGGGTACTACGAGCAGTACTTC; CDR3 protein: CASSIRRGYYEQYF
D gene: .; V gene: TRBV25-1; clone size: .; J gene: TRBJ1-4; CDR3 DNA: TGTGCCAGCAGGGACAATACTGAAAAACTGTTTTTT; CDR3 protein: CASRDNTEKLFF
D gene: .; V gene: TRBV27; clone size: .; J gene: TRBJ1-1; CDR3 DNA: TGTGCCAGCAGTTTGAATTGGGGGGTGGGCACTGAAGCTTTCTTT; CDR3 protein: CASSLNWGVGTEAFF
D gene: TRBD1; V gene: TRBV5-1; clone size: .; J gene: TRBJ2-5; CDR3 DNA: TGCGCCAGCAGCTTAGGGACAGAAGAGACCCAGTACTTC; CDR3 protein: CASSLGTEETQYF
D gene: TRBD1; V gene: TRBV14; clone size: .; J gene: TRBJ2-1; CDR3 DNA: TGTGCCAGCAGCCAAGGGGGGACAGTCTACAATGAGCAGTTCTTC; CDR3 protein: CASSQGGTVYNEQFF
D gene: TRBD1; V gene: TRBV6-5; clone size: once; J gene: TRBJ2-7; CDR3 DNA: TGTGCCAGCAGTTACACGGACAGGCTCTACGAGCAGTACTTC; CDR3 protein: CASSYTDRLYEQYF
D gene: TRBD1; V gene: TRBV5-1; clone size: .; J gene: TRBJ2-7; CDR3 DNA: TGCGCCAGCAGCTTGACTGGGACAGGGGGCGGAGAGGGGCAGTACTTC; CDR3 protein: CASSLTGTGGGEGQYF
D gene: .; V gene: TRBV9; clone size: .; J gene: TRBJ2-1; CDR3 DNA: TGTGCCAGCAGCGTAGATACTCGGGAGCAGTTCTTC; CDR3 protein: CASSVDTREQFF
D gene: .; V gene: TRBV6-5; clone size: .; J gene: TRBJ2-3; CDR3 DNA: TGTGCCAGCAGTCTCGGGGAAGCTAGCACAGATACGCAGTATTTT; CDR3 protein: CASSLGEASTDTQYF
D gene: .; V gene: TRBV5-4; clone size: .; J gene: TRBJ2-2; CDR3 DNA: TGTGCCAGCAGCGGTCTTGGCGGGGGCGTTACGAACACCGGGGAGCTGTTTTTT; CDR3 protein: CASSGLGGGVTNTGELFF
D gene: TRBD2; V gene: TRBV5-1; clone size: .; J gene: TRBJ2-5; CDR3 DNA: TGCGCCAGCAGCTTGGCCCTACTAGCGGGAGGAACCCAAGAGACCCAGTACTTC; CDR3 protein: CASSLALLAGGTQETQYF
D gene: .; V gene: TRBV4-1; clone size: .; J gene: TRBJ1-6; CDR3 DNA: TGCGCCAGCAGCCCTTTAATTAATTCACCCCTCCACTTT; CDR3 protein: CASSPLINSPLHF
D gene: TRBD1; V gene: TRBV30; clone size: once; J gene: TRBJ1-2; CDR3 DNA: TGTGCCTGGAGTACATCAAATACCGGGACAGCCAATGGCTACACCTTC; CDR3 protein: CAWSTSNTGTANGYTF
D gene: .; V gene: TRBV28; clone size: .; J gene: TRBJ2-7; CDR3 DNA: TGTGCCAGCAGGGGTTGGGGAGTCTACGAGCAGTACTTC; CDR3 protein: CASRGWGVYEQYF
D gene: .; V gene: TRBV15; clone size: .; J gene: TRBJ1-1; CDR3 DNA: TGTGCCACCAGCAGACAGGGAGGAACTGAAGCTTTCTTT; CDR3 protein: CATSRQGGTEAFF
D gene: TRBD1; V gene: TRBV18; clone size: once; J gene: TRBJ1-5; CDR3 DNA: TGTGCCAGCTCACCTCGACAGGGCCGACAGCCCCAGCATTTT; CDR3 protein: CASSPRQGRQPQHF
D gene: TRBD2; V gene: TRBV2; clone size: .; J gene: TRBJ2-7; CDR3 DNA: TGTGCCAGCACTCGGCTAGCGGTTTCCTACGAGCAGTACTTC; CDR3 protein: CASTRLAVSYEQYF
D gene: .; V gene: TRBV28; clone size: .; J gene: TRBJ1-2; CDR3 DNA: TGTGCCAGCAGTTTTTTTTTCCGTGGCTACACCTTC; CDR3 protein: CASSFFFRGYTF
D gene: .; V gene: TRBV27; clone size: .; J gene: TRBJ2-1; CDR3 DNA: TGTGCCAGCAGTCCGTTGGCCCAGGGGGAGCAGTTCTTC; CDR3 protein: CASSPLAQGEQFF
D gene: .; V gene: TRBV2; clone size: .; J gene: TRBJ2-7; CDR3 DNA: TGTGCCAGCAGTGGTCTGGGGCGCGATAATTACGAGCAGTACTTC; CDR3 protein: CASSGLGRDNYEQYF